The 29 T cell receptor beta chains given below trace back to one sample, sequenced in a study of blood T cell repertoires in COVID-19. Using immunoSEQ multiplex PCR, the repertoire was profiled, and TCRdb retains in-frame clones only, with some absent. The table shows fewer than 200,000 clones, with around 92% occurring only once. What was sequenced was peripheral blood. Receptors were obtained from a man between 25 and 39 years old with COVID-19, enrolled during active disease.

This chain connects TRBV5-4 to TRBJ2-3, with 7 bases aligning to TRBD1. Losses at the gene ends were 3 bases for V and 1 base for J; bases not matched to a gene: 11. Germline CDR1 and CDR2: SGHNT and YYREEE (reference sequence). The CDR3 has 17 residues. The CDR3 DNA reads as TGTGCCAGCAGCTGGACAGGCTGGAACGGTGGCACAGATACGCAGTATTTT. Encoded protein: CASSWTGWNGGTDTQYF. The variable domain in full, completed from reference TRBV5-4 and TRBJ2-3, reads ETGVTQSPTHLIKTRGQQVTLRCSSQSGHNTVSWYQQALGQGPQFIFQYYREEENGRGNFPPRFSGLQFPNYSSELNVNALELDDSALYLCASSWTGWNGGTDTQYFGPGTRLTVL.

This clone was detected only once. V is TRBV2 and J is TRBJ2-7; TRBD2 agrees at 8 bases. The CDR3 sequence is 14 residues long. CDR1 and CDR2 (germline): SNHLY, FYNNEI. The J segment lost 3 bases and the V segment lost 1 base, leaving 2 bases of the junction unmatched. CDR3 in DNA: TGTGCCAGCAGTGAAGGGGCGGGGGGCTACGAGCAGTACTTC. This codes for CASSEGAGGYEQYF.

This sequence joins TRBV6-2 or TRBV6-3 and TRBJ2-7; 15 bases align to TRBD2. This CDR3 contains 15 residues. Germline trimming cut 6 bases from V and 2 bases from J; bases unmatched to any gene: 2. Looked up from germline, CDR1 is MNHEY and CDR2 is SVGEGT. The chain's CDR3 is CASSGLAGGPYEQYF. DNA of the CDR3: TGTGCCAGCAGCGGACTAGCGGGGGGGCCCTACGAGCAGTACTTC.

In its sample, this clone was seen once. The rearrangement uses TRBV14 and TRBJ2-1, with a tentative D call TRBD2 (6 bases). Trimming removed 4 bases at V and 3 bases at J, with 22 bases between. This CDR3 region has 18 residues. CDR1 and CDR2 (germline): SGHDN, FVKESK. The CDR3 here is CASSPSGWGTYNYNEQFF. CDR3 nucleotide sequence: TGTGCCAGCAGCCCCTCGGGGTGGGGGACTTATAACTACAATGAGCAGTTCTTC. Filled out from reference TRBV14 and TRBJ2-1, the complete variable domain reads EAGVTQFPSHSVIEKGQTVTLRCDPISGHDNLYWYRRVMGKEIKFLLHFVKESKQDESGMPNNRFLAERTGGTYSTLKVQPAELEDSGVYFCASSPSGWGTYNYNEQFFGPGTRLTVL.

The chain combines TRBV4-3 with TRBJ1-6; D gene ambiguous. The CDR3 contains 16 residues. V was shortened by 0 bases and J by 3 bases, with 9 bases between the two germline ends. Germline CDR1 reads LGHNA; CDR2 reads YSLEER. The CDR3 is CASSQDTTLYNSPLHF. CDR3 coding DNA: TGCGCCAGCAGCCAAGATACGACACTCTATAATTCACCCCTCCACTTT.

V usage is TRBV19 and J usage is TRBJ2-1; 8 bases line up with TRBD2. The CDR3 has 15 residues. CDR1 is LNHDA, CDR2 SQIVND, per germline (reference sequence). V shed 5 bases and J 3 bases; nucleotides not matched to a gene: 6. CDR3 in amino acids: CASSSRLANYNEQFF. CDR3 DNA: TGTGCCAGTAGTTCTCGACTAGCGAACTACAATGAGCAGTTCTTC.

The V and J genes are TRBV5-1 and TRBJ2-1, with 8 positions matching TRBD2. V lost 2 bases to trimming and J lost 2 bases; unmatched junction nucleotides: 9. CDR3 length: 17 residues. Germline CDR1 is SGHRS and CDR2 is YFSETQ. CDR3 DNA sequence: TGCGCCAGCAGCTTAACCTTAGCGGGGTCGACCTACAATGAGCAGTTCTTC. Protein: CASSLTLAGSTYNEQFF.

The count of this clone is one. The chain joins TRBV7-2 to TRBJ2-2; D gene uncertain. The CDR3 covers 15 residues. The germline V and J ends were trimmed by 2 bases and 0 bases, with 7 bases remaining between them. Looked up from germline, CDR1 is SGHTA and CDR2 is FQGNSA. The CDR3 protein is CASSLTTANTGELFF. CDR3 in DNA: TGTGCCAGCAGCTTAACTACCGCGAACACCGGGGAGCTGTTTTTT.

The chain employs TRBV10-1 and TRBJ1-5; D is perhaps TRBD1 (5 bases). The V gene's germline CDR1 is WNHNN and CDR2 SYGVQD (reference sequence). The CDR3 extends over 15 amino acids. V lost 3 bases and J 7 bases, leaving 16 bases between the germline ends. The CDR3, as DNA: TGCGCCAGCAGTGAATCGTGGGACTCCGGCCAGCCCCAGCATTTT. As protein: CASSESWDSGQPQHF.

The V call is TRBV11-2, the J call TRBJ1-2, with D unresolved. Trimming stripped 3 bases from V and 5 bases from J, with 22 bases between. CDR3 length: 17 residues. The germline CDR1 and CDR2 sequences are SGHAT and FQNNGV. Written as DNA, the CDR3 is TGTGCCAGCAGCTTCTCTTTTAGGAGGAGGTTAGGGTATGGCTACACCTTC. Protein: CASSFSFRRRLGYGYTF.

The chain couples TRBV6-5 to TRBJ1-1, with a weak D call TRBD1 (6 bases). Per germline, CDR1 MNHEY and CDR2 SVGAGI. With 5 bases removed from V and 0 bases from J, the gap between germline ends came to 10 bases. The CDR3 consists of 14 residues. The CDR3 DNA is TGTGCCAGCAGTAACAGGGCCGTGAACACTGAAGCTTTCTTT. Translating it yields CASSNRAVNTEAFF.

The chain has TRBV4-2 and TRBJ1-4; maybe TRBD1 (5 bases). From germline, CDR1 is LGHNA and CDR2 YNFKEQ. The CDR3 length is 13 residues. V dropped 6 bases and J dropped 6 bases, with 11 bases sitting between them. The CDR3 DNA sequence: TGTGCCAGCAGTGCAAGGGGTGATGAAAAACTGTTTTTT. It encodes CASSARGDEKLFF.

V and J are TRBV27 and TRBJ1-5, with D unclear. V lost 2 bases to trimming and J lost 3 bases, with 8 bases between them. This CDR3 contains 14 residues. Germline CDR1 and CDR2: MNHEY and SMNVEV (reference sequence). The CDR3 loop reads CASSLAEYNQPQHF. The CDR3 DNA reads TGTGCCAGCAGTTTAGCAGAATACAATCAGCCCCAGCATTTT.

The chain links TRBV7-2 to TRBJ2-5; 7 bases fit TRBD1. CDR3 length: 15 amino acids. Germline lookup yields CDR1 SGHTA and CDR2 FQGNSA. J was trimmed by 2 bases and V by 0 bases; bases with no gene match: 3. The CDR3, as DNA: TGTGCCAGCAGCTTAGCCCGGGACAGACAAGAGACCCAGTACTTC. Protein: CASSLARDRQETQYF.

The rearrangement uses TRBV19 and TRBJ1-1; TRBD1 matches 8 bases. In germline, CDR1 is LNHDA, CDR2 SQIVND (reference sequence). The CDR3 has 14 residues. J lost 3 bases, V lost 6 bases, and 6 bases had no gene match. The chain's CDR3 is CASRGTGWDTEAFF. The CDR3 region has the DNA TGTGCCAGTAGGGGGACAGGTTGGGACACTGAAGCTTTCTTT.

The chain recombines TRBV19 with TRBJ2-2; no reliable D call. V dropped 5 bases and J dropped 1 base, with 8 bases sitting between them. Germline values: CDR1 LNHDA, CDR2 SQIVND (reference sequence). The CDR3 sequence is 14 residues long. The DNA of the CDR3 is TGTGCCAGTAGTCCGGGTTGGAACACCGGGGAGCTGTTTTTT. Residues: CASSPGWNTGELFF.

The chain links TRBV27 to TRBJ2-2, with D perhaps matching TRBD1 (5 bases). The CDR3 covers 16 residues. The V end was cut by 3 bases, the J end by 2 bases, with 13 bases between. CDR1 is MNHEY and CDR2 is SMNVEV in the germline V gene (reference sequence). The CDR3: CASSLGRDFNTGELFF. The CDR3, as DNA: TGTGCCAGCAGTTTGGGCAGGGATTTTAACACCGGGGAGCTGTTTTTT.

This rearrangement joins TRBV10-1 to TRBJ2-2, with D perhaps TRBD1 (6 bases). Germline assignment: CDR1 WNHNN and CDR2 SYGVQD (reference sequence). V lost 5 bases, J lost 3 bases, and 13 bases lay in between. This CDR3 has 15 residues. CDR3 DNA sequence: TGCGCCAGCAGTCCACAGGGATACGACACCGGGGAGCTGTTTTTT. Translation: CASSPQGYDTGELFF.

As to this clone: Other nucleotide sequences in the sample specify the same CDR3. The chain couples TRBV27 to TRBJ2-7; D is perhaps TRBD1 (6 bases). V was clipped by 4 bases and J by 4 bases, with 11 bases between them. Germline CDR1 reads MNHEY; CDR2 reads SMNVEV (reference sequence). This CDR3 is 13 amino acids long. The CDR3: CASSSGTGYEQYF. In nucleotides, the CDR3 is TGTGCCAGCAGTTCCGGAACAGGGTACGAGCAGTACTTC.

J is TRBJ1-6 and V is TRBV30; D ambiguous. Trimming removed 2 bases at V and 9 bases at J, with 14 bases between. CDR3 length: 14 amino acids. CDR1 and CDR2 from the germline V gene are GTSNPN and SVGIG (reference sequence). The CDR3 loop reads CAWSNGQTSSPLHF. As DNA, the CDR3 is TGTGCCTGGAGTAATGGGCAGACGAGTTCACCCCTCCACTTT.

V usage is TRBV9 and J usage is TRBJ2-2; D is unclear. The CDR3 runs 17 residues. In germline, CDR1 is SGDLS, CDR2 YYNGEE. V lost 3 bases to trimming and J lost 4 bases, with 19 bases between them. CDR3 amino acids: CASSAPATITFTGELFF. In DNA, the CDR3 is TGTGCCAGCAGCGCTCCAGCGACCATCACCTTCACCGGGGAGCTGTTTTTT.

J is TRBJ1-1 and V is TRBV19, with D maybe TRBD1 (5 bases). Trimming took 3 bases from V and 0 from J, leaving 17 bases between them. Germline V gene data show CDR1 as LNHDA and CDR2 as SQIVND (reference sequence). This CDR3 is built from 17 residues. The CDR3 region has the DNA TGTGCCAGTAGTATCCGCTTGGGGGGACGACTGAACACTGAAGCTTTCTTT. It translates to CASSIRLGGRLNTEAFF. The entire variable domain, with the rest obtained from reference TRBV19 and TRBJ1-1, is as follows: DGGITQSPKYLFRKEGQNVTLSCEQNLNHDAMYWYRQDPGQGLRLIYYSQIVNDFQKGDIAEGYSVSREKKESFPLTVTSAQKNPTAFYLCASSIRLGGRLNTEAFFGQGTRLTVV.

This rearrangement joins TRBV5-4 to TRBJ2-5; 9 bases agree with TRBD1. Germline values: CDR1 SGHNT, CDR2 YYREEE (reference sequence). The CDR3 is 16 amino acids. V gave up 5 bases and J gave up 5 bases; unmatched junction bases: 13. The CDR3 protein is CASREWDREDRETQYF. The CDR3 DNA sequence: TGTGCCAGCAGGGAATGGGACAGGGAAGATCGGGAGACCCAGTACTTC.

The count of this clone is one. This chain uses TRBV5-1 with TRBJ2-7; 9 bases align to TRBD1. The CDR3 length is 14 residues. Germline V gives CDR1 SGHRS, CDR2 YFSETQ. Trimming cost V 4 bases and J 7 bases; bases outside gene matches: 9. The CDR3 sequence is CASSLPGQGLEQYF. CDR3 DNA: TGCGCCAGCAGCCTCCCGGGACAGGGTTTGGAGCAGTACTTC.

The chain recombines TRBV6-5 with TRBJ1-5; TRBD1 aligns across 8 bases. Germline-derived CDR1 and CDR2 are MNHEY and SVGAGI. V was clipped by 7 bases and J by 5 bases; unmatched bases: 10. CDR3 length: 15 amino acids. The CDR3 coding sequence is TGTGCCAGCACCCCCCTCCAGGGGGCGGATCAGCCCCAGCATTTT. It is translated as CASTPLQGADQPQHF.

This chain joins TRBV18 and TRBJ1-1, with 7 bases fitting TRBD1. Germline loops: CDR1 KGHSH, CDR2 LQKENI. CDR3 size: 15 residues. V was pared by 1 base and J by 0 bases, with 2 bases of the junction left unmatched. Here the CDR3 reads CASSPRQGVNTEAFF. The CDR3 bases are TGTGCCAGCTCACCACGACAGGGCGTGAACACTGAAGCTTTCTTT. The variable domain in full, completed from reference TRBV18 and TRBJ1-1, reads NAGVMQNPRHLVRRRGQEARLRCSPMKGHSHVYWYRQLPEEGLKFMVYLQKENIIDESGMPKERFSAEFPKEGPSILRIQQVVRGDSAAYFCASSPRQGVNTEAFFGQGTRLTVV.

The V and J genes are TRBV7-8 and TRBJ1-4, with D hard to call. The CDR3 loop spans 12 amino acids. The germline V gene has CDR1 SGHVS and CDR2 FQNEAQ. V lost 1 base and J 8 bases, leaving 5 bases between the germline ends. The CDR3 spells CASSLVQEKLFF. CDR3 DNA sequence: TGTGCCAGCAGCTTAGTACAAGAAAAACTGTTTTTT.

In its sample, this clone was seen once. This chain links TRBV6-5 with TRBJ2-5; weak D call: TRBD2 (7 bases). Germline V lookup: CDR1 MNHEY, CDR2 SVGAGI. V lost 5 bases and J lost 5, with 15 bases in between. This CDR3 comprises 14 residues. The CDR3 is CASSQTGGVETQYF. CDR3 nucleotide sequence: TGTGCCAGCAGTCAGACGGGGGGCGTCGAGACCCAGTACTTC.

The chain employs TRBV18 and TRBJ1-4; possible D gene TRBD1, 5 bases. Trimming pared 6 bases from V and 3 bases from J, leaving 11 bases between. The CDR3 extends over 14 amino acids. Germline lookup yields CDR1 KGHSH and CDR2 LQKENI. The CDR3 reads CASSPRAANEKLFF. The CDR3 DNA is TGTGCCAGCTCCCCCAGGGCGGCTAATGAAAAACTGTTTTTT.